This TCR beta chain was profiled in a study of cytomegalovirus exposure and HLA in healthy donors. The CDR3 is 14 residues long. The V gene's germline CDR1 is SGHTA and CDR2 FQGNSA. The V end lost 5 bases, the J end lost 1 base, and 11 bases lay between the germline ends. The PCR employed 60 Vbeta primers together with 13 Jbeta primers. Sequencing was performed with immunoSEQ multiplex PCR; in TCRdb, only in-frame clones are kept and a portion is missing. The sample holds about 120,000 clones, around 76% seen once. The sequence was collected from a man aged 55 to 69 in good health and CMV-seropositive. The chain is built from TRBV7-2 and TRBJ2-5, with a possible D match to TRBD1 (6 bases). Sequencing was carried out using PBMCs. The CDR3 DNA is TGTGCCAGCAGCACCCTGGGGGCCCAAGAGACCCAGTACTTC. It translates to CASSTLGAQETQYF.